The 2 T cell receptor beta chains listed next were all sequenced from one sample in a study of T cells in tuberculosis. Generated by immunoSEQ multiplex PCR, the TCRdb table keeps only in-frame clones and is missing some. The sample lists over 25,000 clones, around 90% occurring once. Sequenced material: PBMCs. The receptors come from a donor aged 10-29 years with latent tuberculosis or without tuberculosis infection.

This chain joins TRBV7-6 and TRBJ2-2; D is ambiguous. Germline V lookup: CDR1 SGHVS, CDR2 FNYEAQ. V was shortened by 5 bases and J by 6 bases, with 10 bases between the two germline ends. The CDR3 is 13 residues long. The CDR3 loop reads CASSLFFPGELFF. CDR3 DNA: TGTGCCAGCAGCCTTTTTTTCCCCGGGGAGCTGTTTTTT.

The genes are TRBV7-8 and TRBJ2-2; 8 bases align to TRBD1. This CDR3 has 15 residues. V shed 5 bases, J shed 4 bases, and the junction held 6 bases outside the gene matches. Germline values: CDR1 SGHVS, CDR2 FQNEAQ. CDR3 loop: CASSRRGTGTGELFF. In DNA, the CDR3 is TGTGCCAGCAGCCGCCGAGGGACAGGCACCGGGGAGCTGTTTTTT.